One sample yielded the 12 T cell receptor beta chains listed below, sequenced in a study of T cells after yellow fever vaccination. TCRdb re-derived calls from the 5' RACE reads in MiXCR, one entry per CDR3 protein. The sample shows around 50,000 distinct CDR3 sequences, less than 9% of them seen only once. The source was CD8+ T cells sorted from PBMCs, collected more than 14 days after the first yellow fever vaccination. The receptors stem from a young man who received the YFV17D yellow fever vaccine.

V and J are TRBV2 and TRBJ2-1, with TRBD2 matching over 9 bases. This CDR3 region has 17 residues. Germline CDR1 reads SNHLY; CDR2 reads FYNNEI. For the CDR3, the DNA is TGTACCTTCAGCGGCGGGGGGGGCAGAAGCCCCTACAATGAGCAGTTCTTC. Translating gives CTFSGGGGRSPYNEQFF. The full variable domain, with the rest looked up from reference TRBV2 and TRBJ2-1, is EPEVTQTPSHQVTQMGQEVILRCVPISNHLYFYWYRQILGQKVEFLVSFYNNEISEKSEIFDDQFSVERPDGSNFTLKIRSTKLEDSAMYFCTFSGGGGRSPYNEQFFGPGTRLTVL.

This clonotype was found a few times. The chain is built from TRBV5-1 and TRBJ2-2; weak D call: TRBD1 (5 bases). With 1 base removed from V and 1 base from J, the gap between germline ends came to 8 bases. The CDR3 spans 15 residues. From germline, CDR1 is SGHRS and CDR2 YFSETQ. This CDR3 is CASSLYRGNTGELFF. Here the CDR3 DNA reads TGCGCCAGCAGCTTGTATAGGGGGAACACCGGGGAGCTGTTTTTT.

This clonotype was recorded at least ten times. The DNA of the CDR3 is TGCGCCAGCAGGGGGAGAGACTACAATGAGCAGTTCTTC. Amino acids: CASRGRDYNEQFF. The gene calls are TRBV5-1 and TRBJ2-1, with D possibly being TRBD2 (5 bases). There are 13 residues in the CDR3. V lost 5 bases and J 3 bases, leaving 9 bases between the germline ends. CDR1 and CDR2 from the germline V gene are SGHRS and YFSETQ.

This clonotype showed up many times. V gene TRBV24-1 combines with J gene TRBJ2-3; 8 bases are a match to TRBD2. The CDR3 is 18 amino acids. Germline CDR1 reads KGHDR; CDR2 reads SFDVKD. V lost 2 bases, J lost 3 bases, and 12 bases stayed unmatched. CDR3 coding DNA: TGTGCCACCAGTGATTCGCGACTAGCGCGAGATATGACAGATACGCAGTATTTT. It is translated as CATSDSRLARDMTDTQYF.

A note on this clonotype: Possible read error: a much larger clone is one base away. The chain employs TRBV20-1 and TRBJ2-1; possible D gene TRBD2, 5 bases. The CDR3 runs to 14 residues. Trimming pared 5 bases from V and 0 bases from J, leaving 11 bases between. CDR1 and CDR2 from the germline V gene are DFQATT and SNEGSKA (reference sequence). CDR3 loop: CSAAGKSSYNEQFF. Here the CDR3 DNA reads TGCAGTGCTGCCGGGAAAAGCTCCTACAATGAGCAGTTCTTC.

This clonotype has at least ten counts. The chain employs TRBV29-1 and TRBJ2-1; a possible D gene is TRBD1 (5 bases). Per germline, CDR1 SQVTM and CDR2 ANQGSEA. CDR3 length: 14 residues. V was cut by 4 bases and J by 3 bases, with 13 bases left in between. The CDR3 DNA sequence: TGCAGCGTTGGGGGCAGATTTGACTACAATGAGCAGTTCTTC. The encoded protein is CSVGGRFDYNEQFF.

The CDR3 sequence: CASSPGGAGYLDTQYF. The CDR3 DNA follows: TGCGCCAGCAGCCCCGGAGGGGCAGGGTACCTCGATACGCAGTATTTT. The chain employs TRBV4-1 and TRBJ2-3; the D gene is possibly TRBD2 (6 bases). Trimming took off 4 bases at V and 6 bases at J, with 20 bases between the two ends. The CDR3 contains 16 residues. The germline V gene has CDR1 MGHRA and CDR2 YSYEKL.

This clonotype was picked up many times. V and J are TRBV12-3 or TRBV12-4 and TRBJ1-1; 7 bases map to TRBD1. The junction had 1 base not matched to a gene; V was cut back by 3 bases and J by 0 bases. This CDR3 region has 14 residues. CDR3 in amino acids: CASSLTGLNTEAFF. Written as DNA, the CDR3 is TGTGCCAGCAGTTTGACAGGGTTGAACACTGAAGCTTTCTTT.

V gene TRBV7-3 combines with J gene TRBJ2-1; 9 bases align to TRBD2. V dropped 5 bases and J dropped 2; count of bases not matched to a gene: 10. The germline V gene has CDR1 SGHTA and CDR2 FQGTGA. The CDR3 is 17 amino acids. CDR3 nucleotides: TGTGCCAGCAGCGCACACTCTGAGCGGGGGGCCTACAATGAGCAGTTCTTC. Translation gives CASSAHSERGAYNEQFF.

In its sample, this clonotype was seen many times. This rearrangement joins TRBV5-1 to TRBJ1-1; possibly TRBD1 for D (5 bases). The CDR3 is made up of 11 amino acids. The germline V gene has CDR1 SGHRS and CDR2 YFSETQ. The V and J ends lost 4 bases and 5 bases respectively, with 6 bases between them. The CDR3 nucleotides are TGCGCCAGCAGCCCAGGGACTGAAGCTTTCTTT. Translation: CASSPGTEAFF.

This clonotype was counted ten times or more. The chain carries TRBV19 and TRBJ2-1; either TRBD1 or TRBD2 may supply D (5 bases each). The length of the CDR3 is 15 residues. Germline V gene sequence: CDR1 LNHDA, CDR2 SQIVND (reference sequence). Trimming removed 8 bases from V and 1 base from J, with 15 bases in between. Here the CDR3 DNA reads TGTGCCAGTTGTTCGGGGCCCGCATCCTACAATGAGCAGTTCTTC. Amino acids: CASCSGPASYNEQFF.

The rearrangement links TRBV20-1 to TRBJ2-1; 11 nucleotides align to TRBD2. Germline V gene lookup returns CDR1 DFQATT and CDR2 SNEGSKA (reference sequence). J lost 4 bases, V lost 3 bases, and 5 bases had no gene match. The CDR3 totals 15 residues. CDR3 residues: CSASLGLAVYNEQFF. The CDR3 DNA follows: TGCAGTGCTAGCCTGGGACTAGCGGTGTACAATGAGCAGTTCTTC.